These 18 T cell receptor beta chains were all obtained from the same sample, sequenced in a study of CXCR3-negative and CXCR3-positive naive CD8 T cells. TRB cDNA libraries were made by UMI-labeled 5' RACE. TCRdb reprocessed the 5' RACE reads; each CDR3 protein has one entry and no DNA is given. The sample holds 100,000 to 150,000 distinct CDR3 sequences. Sequenced material: naive CXCR3- CD8+ T cells from blood. The subset was: CD45RO-CCR7+CD27+CD95- naive CD8+ T cells lacking CXCR3 (TNR3-). Every receptor here comes from a human donor in good health. Some clones in this sample may be carry-over from other donors' samples.

The rearrangement links TRBV20-1 to TRBJ2-1; TCRdb calls TRBD2, which cannot be checked without DNA. The CDR3 has 18 amino acids. Germline CDR1 DFQATT, CDR2 SNEGSKA (reference sequence). Here the CDR3 reads CSARDGLAGTQNYNEQFF.

The chain employs TRBV12-3 or TRBV12-4 and TRBJ1-5; TCRdb proposes TRBD1, but this gene call is untestable without DNA. The CDR3 is 14 residues long. The CDR3 sequence is CASSQDRGDQPQHF.

V and J are TRBV28 and TRBJ2-6. Per germline, CDR1 MDHEN and CDR2 SYDVKM. CDR3 length: 18 amino acids. The CDR3 is CASSFGGLMRSGANVLTF.

The J gene is TRBJ2-7, the V gene TRBV15; lacking DNA, the TRBD2 call made by TCRdb goes unchecked. The germline CDR1 and CDR2 sequences are LNHNV and YYDKDF (reference sequence). The CDR3 loop spans 16 amino acids. The CDR3 here is CATSRGWASGFYEQYF.

The CDR3 sequence is CATSTSGGGIQYF. The rearrangement joins TRBV15 to TRBJ2-4; TCRdb's D gene call, TRBD1, goes unchecked for lack of DNA. Germline CDR1 and CDR2: LNHNV and YYDKDF (reference sequence). CDR3 length: 13 residues.

This chain links TRBV7-9 with TRBJ2-7. CDR3 length: 14 amino acids. CDR1 SEHNR and CDR2 FQNEAQ come from the germline V gene (reference sequence). The CDR3 loop reads CASSLILDGYEQYF.

The chain has TRBV2 and TRBJ2-1. This CDR3 is built from 13 residues. Germline CDR1 reads SNHLY; CDR2 reads FYNNEI. CDR3 in amino acids: CASSPRGYNEQFF.

This chain joins TRBV20-1 and TRBJ2-1; TCRdb lists TRBD1, though no DNA is available to test this call. Germline lookup yields CDR1 DFQATT and CDR2 SNEGSKA (reference sequence). This CDR3 contains 13 residues. CDR3 sequence: CSAGPGLGDEQFF.

The chain recombines TRBV7-6 with TRBJ1-2; TCRdb calls TRBD1, which cannot be checked without DNA. This CDR3 comprises 15 residues. CDR1 is SGHVS and CDR2 is FNYEAQ in the germline V gene. CDR3 amino acids: CASSSPDRGLEGYTF. The whole variable domain, remainder taken from reference TRBV7-6 and TRBJ1-2, is GAGVSQSPRYKVTKRGQDVALRCDPISGHVSLYWYRQALGQGPEFLTYFNYEAQQDKSGLPNDRFSAERPEGSISTLTIQRTEQRDSAMYRCASSSPDRGLEGYTFGSGTRLTVV.

The gene calls are TRBV18 and TRBJ1-5. Germline values: CDR1 KGHSH, CDR2 LQKENI. The CDR3 spans 16 residues. The CDR3: CASSRAGFGGNQPQHF.

The V gene is TRBV5-1, the J gene TRBJ2-7; the D gene TCRdb calls, TRBD2, cannot be checked with no DNA. CDR1 and CDR2 from the germline V gene are SGHRS and YFSETQ. There are 13 residues in the CDR3. The CDR3 loop is CASGSGSRYEQYF. Complete variable domain (other parts from reference TRBV5-1 and TRBJ2-7): KAGVTQTPRYLIKTRGQQVTLSCSPISGHRSVSWYQQTPGQGLQFLFEYFSETQRNKGNFPGRFSGRQFSNSRSEMNVSTLELGDSALYLCASGSGSRYEQYFGPGTRLTVT.

The V gene is TRBV9, the J gene TRBJ2-3; the TCRdb call, TRBD2, lacks DNA for checking. The CDR3 has 17 amino acids. The germline V gene encodes CDR1 SGDLS and CDR2 YYNGEE. The CDR3 sequence: CASSPRGTSGGSDTQYF.

This sequence joins TRBV4-2 and TRBJ2-1; the TCRdb D gene call, TRBD2, has no DNA to confirm it. The V gene's germline CDR1 is LGHNA and CDR2 YNFKEQ. This CDR3 is built from 17 residues. The CDR3 loop reads CASSPLSTSGGPNEQFF.

V is TRBV29-1 and J is TRBJ1-2; checking the TCRdb D call of TRBD1 is not possible without DNA. CDR1 and CDR2 from the germline V gene are SQVTM and ANQGSEA. This CDR3 spans 15 amino acids. The chain's CDR3 is CSVEDPTGMSYGYTF.

The gene calls are TRBV23-1 and TRBJ1-5; TCRdb lists TRBD1, though no DNA is available to test this call. TRBV23-1 is given ORF status, its function remaining uncertain. The CDR3 contains 16 residues. The CDR3 reads CASSQADREGNQPQHF.

The chain carries TRBV18 and TRBJ2-1. Germline CDR1 and CDR2: KGHSH and LQKENI. The CDR3 is 16 amino acids. CDR3 region: CASSPPGWSSYNEQFF.

The chain combines TRBV27 with TRBJ2-7. CDR1 is MNHEY, CDR2 SMNVEV, per germline (reference sequence). The CDR3 loop spans 14 amino acids. The CDR3 loop is CASSLSMAPYEQYF.

V gene TRBV29-1 combines with J gene TRBJ2-7. The CDR3 spans 12 residues. The germline V gene has CDR1 SQVTM and CDR2 ANQGSEA. The CDR3: CSVGGAPYEQYF.